One and the same sample provided the 32 T cell receptor beta chains below, sequenced in a study of cytomegalovirus exposure and HLA in healthy donors. In the PCR, 60 Vbeta and 13 Jbeta primers were used. Sequencing used immunoSEQ multiplex PCR; TCRdb keeps in-frame clones, though not all of them. The table lists roughly 100,000 clones, around 77% of them singletons. Sequencing was performed on PBMCs. These receptors all come from a male donor in good health and CMV-seropositive.

V is TRBV4-3 and J is TRBJ2-1, with 9 bases aligning to TRBD2. J was trimmed by 7 bases and V by 0 bases; bases with no gene match: 13. This CDR3 comprises 18 residues. Germline CDR1 LGHNA, CDR2 YSLEER. In DNA form, the CDR3 reads TGCGCCAGCAGCCAAGATGTCGGCGGGAGGGCCAGGAAAAATGAGCAGTTCTTC. It encodes CASSQDVGGRARKNEQFF.

This chain links TRBV30 with TRBJ2-1; 11 bases map to TRBD1. Germline trimming cut 2 bases from V and 7 bases from J; bases unmatched to any gene: 10. The CDR3 consists of 16 residues. Germline V gives CDR1 GTSNPN, CDR2 SVGIG (reference sequence). CDR3 sequence reads: CAWSPTLGTGGNEQFF. Written as DNA, the CDR3 is TGTGCCTGGAGTCCCACATTGGGGACAGGGGGTAATGAGCAGTTCTTC.

This chain connects TRBV29-1 to TRBJ2-1; unclear D gene. CDR3 length equals 12 residues. CDR1 is SQVTM and CDR2 is ANQGSEA in the germline V gene. V was clipped by 3 bases and J by 7 bases, with 10 bases between them. CDR3 DNA: TGCAGCGTTGATTACAGAAGGAATGAGCAGTTCTTC. This gives the protein CSVDYRRNEQFF.

This chain links TRBV19 with TRBJ1-5, with 7 bases identical to TRBD1. Per germline, CDR1 LNHDA and CDR2 SQIVND (reference sequence). V was clipped by 3 bases and J by 1 base; unmatched bases: 6. The CDR3 is 16 residues long. CDR3 loop: CASSIKQGPSNQPQHF. The CDR3 region has the DNA TGTGCCAGTAGTATTAAACAGGGGCCGAGCAATCAGCCCCAGCATTTT.

The chain combines TRBV27 with TRBJ2-5; weak D call: TRBD2 (7 bases). The J call may be mistaken, given a closer DNA end match to TRBJ2-7. The CDR3 sequence is 15 residues long. The germline gives CDR1 MNHEY, CDR2 SMNVEV (reference sequence). In DNA form, the CDR3 reads TGTGCCAGCAGTTTACGGGGAGGGGGTCTCTACGAGCAGTACTTC. As protein: CASSLRGGGLYEQYF.

V is TRBV9 and J is TRBJ2-2; perhaps TRBD2 as D (6 bases). CDR3 size: 18 residues. V gave up 3 bases and J gave up 0 bases, with 18 bases separating them. The germline CDR1 and CDR2 sequences are SGDLS and YYNGEE. The CDR3 nucleotides read TGTGCCAGCAGCGGACGGCGGGACGGAAACACGAACACCGGGGAGCTGTTTTTT. It yields the protein CASSGRRDGNTNTGELFF.

The CDR3 spells CASSPPPSGGPTEAFF. Written as DNA, the CDR3 is TGTGCCAGCAGTCCGCCCCCATCAGGAGGCCCCACTGAAGCTTTCTTT. The chain carries TRBV6-6 and TRBJ1-1; D ambiguous. V lost 5 bases, J lost 4 bases, and 20 bases lay in between. The CDR3 consists of 16 residues. The germline gives CDR1 MNHNY, CDR2 SVGAGI (reference sequence).

This chain connects TRBV9 to TRBJ2-1; 9 bases map to TRBD2. CDR1 and CDR2 from the germline V gene are SGDLS and YYNGEE. V was pared by 3 bases and J by 7 bases, with 14 bases of the junction left unmatched. The CDR3 is 17 residues long. The CDR3, as DNA: TGTGCCAGCAGCGCCCGGCCGGCTAGCGGGGCCAGGAATGAGCAGTTCTTC. This sequence encodes CASSARPASGARNEQFF.

The chain employs TRBV21-1 and TRBJ1-2. TRBV21-1 represents a pseudogene. The CDR3 runs 17 residues. The CDR3 DNA sequence: TGTGCCAGCCTCAGCCTCCTCCGGGACTTTGAGAGGTATGGCTACACCTTC. Its translation is CASLSLLRDFERYGYTF.

V gene TRBV27 combines with J gene TRBJ1-1; D is perhaps TRBD1 (5 bases). Germline CDR1 reads MNHEY; CDR2 reads SMNVEV (reference sequence). CDR3 size: 14 residues. Deletions cut 2 bases from V and 6 bases from J, with 13 bases between. CDR3 bases: TGTGCCAGCAGTTTAATATTTGAAGGGGCTGAAGCTTTCTTT. Its translation: CASSLIFEGAEAFF.

The chain carries TRBV2 and TRBJ2-1; a weak D match, TRBD2 (5 bases). V lost 0 bases to trimming and J lost 3 bases, with 15 bases between them. Germline values: CDR1 SNHLY, CDR2 FYNNEI. CDR3 length equals 17 residues. The CDR3 DNA reads TGTGCCAGCAGTGAAGCTTGGGAGCGGAGACTCTACAATGAGCAGTTCTTC. Encoded protein: CASSEAWERRLYNEQFF.

With respect to this clone: The junction and the germline gene differ at one end; a read error may be behind it. The rearrangement uses TRBV7-6 and TRBJ2-6; 8 nucleotides match TRBD2. Germline CDR1 SGHVS, CDR2 FNYEAQ. This CDR3 has 16 residues. CDR3: CASSPGGFMGANGLTF. Here the CDR3 DNA reads TGTGCCAGCAGCCCGGGGGGGTTCATGGGGGCCAACGGCCTGACTTTC.

The genes are TRBV6-4 and TRBJ2-1, with 10 bases that match TRBD2. This CDR3 has 16 residues. Germline V gives CDR1 MRHNA, CDR2 SNTAGT. V was pared by 4 bases and J by 3 bases, with 6 bases of the junction left unmatched. Here the CDR3 DNA reads TGTGCCAGCAGTGTTCTAGCGGGAGTGGACTACAATGAGCAGTTCTTC. Its translation is CASSVLAGVDYNEQFF.

V usage is TRBV4-2 and J usage is TRBJ2-1; D might be TRBD2 (6 bases). The CDR3 length is 14 residues. The germline CDR1 and CDR2 sequences are LGHNA and YNFKEQ. Trimming took 0 bases from V and 5 from J, leaving 8 bases between them. This CDR3 reads CASSQDRGDNEQFF. CDR3 nucleotides: TGTGCCAGCAGCCAAGATCGCGGGGACAATGAGCAGTTCTTC.

This clone has only a few counts. The V gene is TRBV27, the J gene TRBJ1-6, with a tentative D call TRBD1 (6 bases). Trimming removed 4 bases from V and 9 bases from J, with 13 bases in between. Germline V lookup: CDR1 MNHEY, CDR2 SMNVEV (reference sequence). The CDR3 consists of 14 residues. CDR3 sequence: CASSYGTRGSPLHF. The CDR3 nucleotides read TGTGCCAGCAGTTACGGGACACGGGGTTCACCCCTCCACTTT.

This chain links TRBV27 with TRBJ2-1; TRBD2 matches at 8 bases. This CDR3 has 15 residues. Germline V gene lookup returns CDR1 MNHEY and CDR2 SMNVEV (reference sequence). V lost 0 bases, J lost 2 bases, and 0 bases stayed unmatched. The CDR3 coding sequence is TGTGCCAGCAGTTTATCGACTAGCGCCTACAATGAGCAGTTCTTC. It codes for CASSLSTSAYNEQFF.

This clone was observed a handful of times. J is TRBJ2-7 and V is TRBV7-3; D gene unclear. Between the trimmed V and J ends, which lost 5 bases and 0 bases, there was a span of 14 bases. The CDR3 spans 15 residues. Per the germline V gene, CDR1 is SGHTA and CDR2 is FQGTGA. The CDR3 DNA sequence: TGTGCCAGCAGCCCCCTGGAGATCCCCTCCTACGAGCAGTACTTC. Its translation is CASSPLEIPSYEQYF. Full variable domain (missing parts from reference TRBV7-3 and TRBJ2-7): GAGVSQTPSNKVTEKGKYVELRCDPISGHTALYWYRQSLGQGPEFLIYFQGTGAADDSGLPNDRFFAVRPEGSVSTLKIQRTERGDSAVYLCASSPLEIPSYEQYFGPGTRLTVT.

The gene calls are TRBV28 and TRBJ1-5; 7 positions match TRBD1. The CDR3 contains 14 residues. The germline CDR1 and CDR2 sequences are MDHEN and SYDVKM. V was clipped by 5 bases and J by 7 bases; unmatched bases: 8. CDR3 region: CASSPSQGVQPQHF. The CDR3 DNA sequence: TGTGCCAGCAGTCCATCCCAGGGGGTGCAGCCCCAGCATTTT. The whole variable domain, remainder taken from reference TRBV28 and TRBJ1-5, is DVKVTQSSRYLVKRTGEKVFLECVQDMDHENMFWYRQDPGLGLRLIYFSYDVKMKEKGDIPEGYSVSREKKERFSLILESASTNQTSMYLCASSPSQGVQPQHFGDGTRLSIL.

The chain recombines TRBV10-3 with TRBJ1-2; D might be TRBD1 (6 bases). The V end was cut by 11 bases, the J end by 2 bases, with 12 bases between. The CDR3 loop spans 12 amino acids. Germline V gene data show CDR1 as ENHRY and CDR2 as SYGVKD. For the CDR3, the DNA is TGTGCCGTGACAGGTCCCAACTATGGCTACACCTTC. Translation: CAVTGPNYGYTF.

The genes are TRBV4-1 and TRBJ2-7; 9 nucleotides agree with TRBD1. Trimming took 4 bases from V and 2 from J; bases not matched to a gene: 3. Germline values: CDR1 MGHRA, CDR2 YSYEKL. The CDR3 contains 14 residues. As DNA, the CDR3 is TGCGCCAGCAGCCCCCGACAGGGGGCCTACGAGCAGTACTTC. It translates to CASSPRQGAYEQYF.

The chain links TRBV4-3 to TRBJ1-1; D possibly corresponds to TRBD1 (6 bases). The germline CDR1 and CDR2 sequences are LGHNA and YSLEER. This CDR3 contains 14 residues. The V end was cut by 0 bases, the J end by 4 bases, with 9 bases between. The CDR3 here is CASSQDRGSTEAFF. As DNA, the CDR3 is TGCGCCAGCAGCCAAGATAGGGGGAGCACTGAAGCTTTCTTT.

The V and J genes are TRBV6-6 and TRBJ2-3; 8 bases line up with TRBD2. This CDR3 has 14 amino acids. Germline CDR1 reads MNHNY; CDR2 reads SVGAGI (reference sequence). Trimming at V came to 2 bases and at J to 6 bases, leaving 4 bases not matched to a gene. CDR3: CASSYGLARDTQYF. The CDR3 DNA follows: TGTGCCAGCAGTTACGGACTAGCACGGGATACGCAGTATTTT.

The table lists this clone with a count of one. The chain is built from TRBV7-2 and TRBJ2-1, with TRBD1 matching over 9 bases. This CDR3 spans 15 amino acids. V shed 5 bases and J 6 bases; nucleotides not matched to a gene: 8. Looked up from germline, CDR1 is SGHTA and CDR2 is FQGNSA. The chain's CDR3 is CASSRGDRVGNEQFF. The CDR3 DNA follows: TGTGCCAGCAGCCGGGGGGACAGGGTAGGCAATGAGCAGTTCTTC.

The rearrangement uses TRBV7-6 and TRBJ2-2; TRBD2 might be the D (6 bases). CDR1 and CDR2 (germline): SGHVS, FNYEAQ. V lost 6 bases and J lost 0, with 8 bases in between. The CDR3 consists of 14 residues. CDR3 loop: CASRGLTNTGELFF. As DNA, the CDR3 is TGTGCCAGCAGGGGACTGACGAACACCGGGGAGCTGTTTTTT.

Here the CDR3 DNA reads TGTGCCATCAGTGAGGAGGCTGAAGCTTTCTTT. It translates to CAISEEAEAFF. This rearrangement joins TRBV10-3 to TRBJ1-1; D remains ambiguous. The CDR3 runs to 11 residues. The V gene lost 2 bases and the J gene lost 6 bases, with 4 bases spanning the gap. From germline, CDR1 is ENHRY and CDR2 SYGVKD.

This chain uses TRBV28 with TRBJ2-1; 8 nucleotides agree with TRBD2. In germline, CDR1 is MDHEN, CDR2 SYDVKM. This CDR3 is 17 amino acids long. V trimming: 5 bases; J trimming: 2 bases; junction bases outside the gene matches: 11. The CDR3: CASSQSSSGKTYNEQFF. The CDR3 DNA reads as TGTGCCAGCAGTCAGTCGAGTAGCGGGAAGACCTACAATGAGCAGTTCTTC.

The chain has TRBV7-2 and TRBJ1-6, with 12 bases fitting TRBD1. With 5 bases clipped from V and 6 bases from J, the junction kept 5 bases outside the gene matches. The CDR3 contains 16 residues. Germline values: CDR1 SGHTA, CDR2 FQGNSA. The CDR3 nucleotides read TGTGCCAGCAGCAAAGGGACAGGGGGCGGTAATTCACCCCTCCACTTT. Encoded protein: CASSKGTGGGNSPLHF.

Concerning this clone itself: Other DNA sequences in this sample translate to the same CDR3. The chain is built from TRBV7-9 and TRBJ2-6; D call uncertain. V lost 3 bases, J lost 1 base, and 7 bases lay in between. The CDR3 is 15 amino acids. Looked up from germline, CDR1 is SEHNR and CDR2 is FQNEAQ (reference sequence). The DNA of the CDR3 is TGTGCCAGCAGCTTCTTCCTTTCTGGGGCCAACGTCCTGACTTTC. Translation gives CASSFFLSGANVLTF.

In its sample, this clone was seen once. The chain links TRBV19 to TRBJ1-5, with 10 bases lining up with TRBD1. CDR1 is LNHDA, CDR2 SQIVND, per germline (reference sequence). V was pared by 6 bases and J by 5 bases, with 4 bases of the junction left unmatched. The CDR3 loop spans 14 amino acids. The CDR3 DNA sequence: TGTGCCAGTAGGACAGGGGGCAAGGATCAGCCCCAGCATTTT. It specifies CASRTGGKDQPQHF. Full variable domain (outside the CDR3, taken from reference TRBV19 and TRBJ1-5): DGGITQSPKYLFRKEGQNVTLSCEQNLNHDAMYWYRQDPGQGLRLIYYSQIVNDFQKGDIAEGYSVSREKKESFPLTVTSAQKNPTAFYLCASRTGGKDQPQHFGDGTRLSIL.

This clone was counted a few times. V gene TRBV30 combines with J gene TRBJ2-6; 7 bases are shared with TRBD1. The CDR3 has 14 residues. Germline-derived CDR1 and CDR2 are GTSNPN and SVGIG (reference sequence). The CDR3 nucleotides read TGTGCGTCACAGGGGTCGGGCGGGGCCAACGTCCTGACTTTC. Translating gives CASQGSGGANVLTF. Supplemented by reference TRBV30 and TRBJ2-6, the full variable domain reads SQTIHQWPATLVQPVGSPLSLECTVEGTSNPNLYWYRQAAGRGLQLLFYSVGIGQISSEVPQNLSASRPQDRQFILSSKKLLLSDSGFYLCASQGSGGANVLTFGAGSRLTVL.

DNA of the CDR3: TGTGCCAGCAGCTTAGGGGCAAACACTGAAGCTTTCTTT. Encoded protein: CASSLGANTEAFF. This rearrangement joins TRBV7-2 to TRBJ1-1; no firm D call. Germline CDR1 SGHTA, CDR2 FQGNSA. This CDR3 is 13 amino acids long. The germline V and J ends were trimmed by 1 base and 2 bases, with 5 bases remaining between them.

The rearrangement uses TRBV28 and TRBJ1-2; 7 bases agree with TRBD1. CDR1 is MDHEN and CDR2 is SYDVKM in the germline V gene. The CDR3 extends over 14 amino acids. J was trimmed by 3 bases and V by 5 bases; bases with no gene match: 6. CDR3: CASSTWTGDYGYTF. The CDR3 region has the DNA TGTGCCAGCAGTACGTGGACAGGCGACTATGGCTACACCTTC.